This TCR beta chain was captured in a study of cytomegalovirus exposure and HLA in healthy donors. This clone was counted only a few times. Its matching antigen is unknown. Study results and caveats: Among immune exposure information, only CMV serostatus was available.

The CDR3 consists of 15 residues. CDR1 and CDR2 (germline): LGHNA, YSLEER. The trim removed 0 bases at V and 5 bases at J, leaving 3 bases unmatched. The PCR used 60 Vbeta and 13 Jbeta primers. Generated by immunoSEQ multiplex PCR, the TCRdb table keeps only in-frame clones and is missing some. The data contain roughly 180,000 clones, roughly 84% of them singletons. The TCR was taken from a young man in good health and CMV-seronegative. What was sequenced was PBMCs. V usage is TRBV4-3 and J usage is TRBJ2-2; 7 positions agree with TRBD1. The CDR3, as DNA: TGCGCCAGCAGCCAAGATGGCAGGGGGACCGGGGAGCTGTTTTTT. As protein: CASSQDGRGTGELFF.